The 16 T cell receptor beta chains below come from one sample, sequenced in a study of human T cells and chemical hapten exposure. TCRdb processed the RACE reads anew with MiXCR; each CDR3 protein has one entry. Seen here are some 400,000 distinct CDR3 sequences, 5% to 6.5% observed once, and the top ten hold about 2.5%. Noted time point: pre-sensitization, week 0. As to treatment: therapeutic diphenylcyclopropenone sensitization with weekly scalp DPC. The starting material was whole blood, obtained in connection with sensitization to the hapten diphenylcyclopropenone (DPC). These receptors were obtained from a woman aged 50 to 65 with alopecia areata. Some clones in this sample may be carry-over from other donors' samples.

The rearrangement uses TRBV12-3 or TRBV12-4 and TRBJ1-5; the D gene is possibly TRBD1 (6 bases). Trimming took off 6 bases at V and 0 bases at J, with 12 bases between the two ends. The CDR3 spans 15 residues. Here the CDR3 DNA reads TGTGCCAGCAGCCCTAACAGGGATAGCAATCAGCCCCAGCATTTT. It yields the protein CASSPNRDSNQPQHF.

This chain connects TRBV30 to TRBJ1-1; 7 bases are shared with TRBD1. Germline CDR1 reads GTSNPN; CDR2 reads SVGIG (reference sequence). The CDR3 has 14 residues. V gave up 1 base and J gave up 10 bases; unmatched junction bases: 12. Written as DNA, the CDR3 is TGTGCCTGGAGTGAGGCAGCGGGGGACAGTGGAGCTTTCTTT. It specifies CAWSEAAGDSGAFF. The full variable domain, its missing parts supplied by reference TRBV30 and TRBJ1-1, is SQTIHQWPATLVQPVGSPLSLECTVEGTSNPNLYWYRQAAGRGLQLLFYSVGIGQISSEVPQNLSASRPQDRQFILSSKKLLLSDSGFYLCAWSEAAGDSGAFFGQGTRLTVV.

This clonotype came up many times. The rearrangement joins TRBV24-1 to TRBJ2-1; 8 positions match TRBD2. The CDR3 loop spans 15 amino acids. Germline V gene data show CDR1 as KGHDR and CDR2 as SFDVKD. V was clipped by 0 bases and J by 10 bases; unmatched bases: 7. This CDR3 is CATSDLTGTSQEQFF. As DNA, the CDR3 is TGTGCCACCAGTGATTTGACCGGGACTAGTCAGGAGCAGTTCTTC.

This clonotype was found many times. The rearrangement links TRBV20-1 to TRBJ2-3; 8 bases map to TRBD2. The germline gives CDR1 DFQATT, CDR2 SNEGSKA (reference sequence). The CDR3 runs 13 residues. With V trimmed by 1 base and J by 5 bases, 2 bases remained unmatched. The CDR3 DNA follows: TGCAGTGCTAGAGTGCTAGCGGGAGATACGCAGTATTTT. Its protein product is CSARVLAGDTQYF.

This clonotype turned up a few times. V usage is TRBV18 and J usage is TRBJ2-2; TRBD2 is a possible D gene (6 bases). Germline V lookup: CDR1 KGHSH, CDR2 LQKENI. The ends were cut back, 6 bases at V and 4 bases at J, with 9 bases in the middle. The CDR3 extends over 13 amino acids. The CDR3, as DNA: TGTGCCAGCTCCAAGGAGGGCACCGGGGAGCTGTTTTTT. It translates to CASSKEGTGELFF.

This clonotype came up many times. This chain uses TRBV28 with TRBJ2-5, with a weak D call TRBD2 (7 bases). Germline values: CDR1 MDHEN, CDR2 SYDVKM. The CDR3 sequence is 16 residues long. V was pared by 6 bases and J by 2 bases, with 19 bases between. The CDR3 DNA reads TGTGCCAGCAGCCACTCACGGGGGGCCAGGCAAGAGACCCAGTACTTC. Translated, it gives CASSHSRGARQETQYF. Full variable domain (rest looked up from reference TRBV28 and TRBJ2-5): DVKVTQSSRYLVKRTGEKVFLECVQDMDHENMFWYRQDPGLGLRLIYFSYDVKMKEKGDIPEGYSVSREKKERFSLILESASTNQTSMYLCASSHSRGARQETQYFGPGTRLLVL.

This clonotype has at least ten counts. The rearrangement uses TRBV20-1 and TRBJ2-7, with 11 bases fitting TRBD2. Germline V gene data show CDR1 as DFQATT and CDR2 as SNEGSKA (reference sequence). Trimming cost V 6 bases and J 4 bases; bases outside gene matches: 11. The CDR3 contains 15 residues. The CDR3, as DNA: TGCAGTGCCCCCCGACTAGCGGGGCAAACATACGAGCAGTACTTC. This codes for CSAPRLAGQTYEQYF.

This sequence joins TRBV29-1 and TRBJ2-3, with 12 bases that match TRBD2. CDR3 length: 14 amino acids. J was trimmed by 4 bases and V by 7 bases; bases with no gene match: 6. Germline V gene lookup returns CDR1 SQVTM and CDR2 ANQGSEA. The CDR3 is CSGHPSGGADTQYF. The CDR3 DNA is TGCAGCGGGCATCCTAGCGGGGGGGCAGATACGCAGTATTTT.

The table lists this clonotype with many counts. This CDR3 is CASSPTGPVYGYTF. The DNA for the CDR3 is TGTGCCAGCAGTCCGACAGGACCTGTCTATGGCTACACCTTC. The rearrangement links TRBV27 to TRBJ1-2; tentatively, D is TRBD1 (6 bases). The germline CDR1 and CDR2 sequences are MNHEY and SMNVEV (reference sequence). V lost 5 bases and J lost 4, with 14 bases in between. This CDR3 spans 14 amino acids.

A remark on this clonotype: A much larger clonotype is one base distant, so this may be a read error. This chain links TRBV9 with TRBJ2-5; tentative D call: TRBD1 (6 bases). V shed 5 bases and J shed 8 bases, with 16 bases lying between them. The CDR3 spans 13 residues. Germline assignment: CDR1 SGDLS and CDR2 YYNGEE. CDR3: CASRGQTADTQYF. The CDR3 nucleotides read TGTGCCAGCAGGGGACAAACCGCCGATACCCAGTACTTC.

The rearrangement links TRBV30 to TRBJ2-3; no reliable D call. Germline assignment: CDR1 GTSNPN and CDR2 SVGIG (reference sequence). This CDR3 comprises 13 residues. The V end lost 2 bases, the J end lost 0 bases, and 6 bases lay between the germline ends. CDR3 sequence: CAWSPPSTDTQYF. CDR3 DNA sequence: TGTGCCTGGAGTCCTCCTAGCACAGATACGCAGTATTTT.

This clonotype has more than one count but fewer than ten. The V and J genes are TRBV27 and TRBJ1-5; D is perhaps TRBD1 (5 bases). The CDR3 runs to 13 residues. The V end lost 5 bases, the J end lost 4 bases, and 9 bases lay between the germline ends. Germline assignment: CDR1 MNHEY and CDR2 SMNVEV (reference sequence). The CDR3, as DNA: TGTGCCAGCAGTCCGTGGACAAATCAGCCCCAGCATTTT. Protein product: CASSPWTNQPQHF.

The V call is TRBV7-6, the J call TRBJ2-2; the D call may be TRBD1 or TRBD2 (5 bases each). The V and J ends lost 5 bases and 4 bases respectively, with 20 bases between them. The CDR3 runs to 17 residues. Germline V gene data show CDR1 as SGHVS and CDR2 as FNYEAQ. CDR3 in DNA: TGTGCCAGCAGCCGCGACCTTAATGCAGGGACCACCGGGGAGCTGTTTTTT. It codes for CASSRDLNAGTTGELFF.

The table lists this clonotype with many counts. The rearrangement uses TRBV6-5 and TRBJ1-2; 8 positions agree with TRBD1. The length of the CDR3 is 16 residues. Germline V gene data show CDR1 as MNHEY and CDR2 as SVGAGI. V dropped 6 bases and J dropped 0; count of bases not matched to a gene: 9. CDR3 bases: TGTGCCAGCAGGGGGGACAGGTCCTCCCCTAACTATGGCTACACCTTC. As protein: CASRGDRSSPNYGYTF.

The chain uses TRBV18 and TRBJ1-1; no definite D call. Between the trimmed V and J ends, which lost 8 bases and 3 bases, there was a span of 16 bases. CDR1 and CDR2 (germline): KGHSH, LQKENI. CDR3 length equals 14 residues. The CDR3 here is CASTLSIGDTEAFF. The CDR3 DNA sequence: TGTGCCAGCACCCTGAGTATTGGGGACACTGAAGCTTTCTTT.

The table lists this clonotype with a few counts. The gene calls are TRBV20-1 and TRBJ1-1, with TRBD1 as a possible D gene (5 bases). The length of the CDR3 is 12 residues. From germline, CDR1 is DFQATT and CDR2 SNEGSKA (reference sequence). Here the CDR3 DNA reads TGCAGCTTACCTAGACAGTACACTGAAGCTTTCTTT. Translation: CSLPRQYTEAFF.